This T cell receptor (beta chain) was found in a study of blood T cell repertoires in COVID-19. In terms of age and location, participants ranged from roughly 18 to 100 years and lived in approximately 24 US areas. Cohort assignment relied on participant-reported clinical history. Clones were sequenced by immunoSEQ multiplex PCR, and TCRdb holds only the in-frame ones, with some missing. The sample carries approximately 170,000 clones, less than 85% recorded once. The germline CDR1 and CDR2 sequences are SGHRS and YFSETQ. The CDR3 spans 17 residues. The trim removed 0 bases at V and 4 bases at J, leaving 12 bases unmatched.

The chain recombines TRBV5-1 with TRBJ1-1; TRBD1 agrees at 7 bases. The sequence came from a woman aged 50 to 60 who had recovered from COVID-19. The sequenced sample was PBMCs or T cells enriched from blood (not recorded which). CDR3 sequence (DNA): TGCGCCAGCAGCTTGGGGGACAGTCGATTTATGGTCACTGAAGCTTTCTTT. Its protein is CASSLGDSRFMVTEAFF.